The 27 T cell receptor beta chains given below trace back to one sample, sequenced in a study of T cell responses to AZD1222 COVID-19 vaccine. The repertoire was sequenced with immunoSEQ multiplex PCR; TCRdb's copy has only in-frame clones and lacks some. Of 150,000 or so clones listed, roughly 90% are singletons. The sample was peripheral blood, taken on day 0 of AZD1222 vaccination. The receptor set was obtained from an adult in good health.

The rearrangement links TRBV27 to TRBJ1-2; tentative D call: TRBD1 (6 bases). V was clipped by 6 bases and J by 10 bases, with 15 bases between them. CDR1 is MNHEY, CDR2 SMNVEV, per germline (reference sequence). The CDR3 spans 12 residues. The CDR3 reads CASRIQGGDYTF. The CDR3 bases are TGTGCCAGCAGGATACAGGGTGGTGACTACACCTTC.

The rearrangement uses TRBV27 and TRBJ1-4; D unresolved. The V end was cut by 4 bases, the J end by 4 bases, with 19 bases between. Germline CDR1 MNHEY, CDR2 SMNVEV (reference sequence). The CDR3 is made up of 17 amino acids. In DNA, the CDR3 is TGTGCCAGCAGTTCAAAAGCCCCACGGGGTCGTAATGAAAAACTGTTTTTT. It specifies CASSSKAPRGRNEKLFF.

This chain connects TRBV27 to TRBJ1-1, with TRBD1 matching over 7 bases. CDR3 length: 15 amino acids. Per germline, CDR1 MNHEY and CDR2 SMNVEV (reference sequence). Trimming at V came to 6 bases and at J to 4 bases, leaving 11 bases not matched to a gene. The CDR3 DNA reads as TGTGCCAGCAGGAATTACGACAGGGCGAGCACTGAAGCTTTCTTT. Protein product: CASRNYDRASTEAFF.

This clone was seen more than once but under ten times. The genes are TRBV28 and TRBJ1-5; 7 bases align to TRBD1. This CDR3 region has 14 residues. The ends lost 2 bases at V and 6 bases at J; junction bases unmatched: 4. CDR1 and CDR2 from the germline V gene are MDHEN and SYDVKM. In DNA, the CDR3 is TGTGCCAGCAGTTTAAGAGGGGGCGGTCAGCCCCAGCATTTT. Amino acid sequence: CASSLRGGGQPQHF.

The CDR3 DNA is TGCGCCAGCAGCTCCCGACTAGTAGCAGATACGCAGTATTTT. It specifies CASSSRLVADTQYF. The chain recombines TRBV5-1 with TRBJ2-3; weak D call: TRBD2 (6 bases). CDR3 length: 14 amino acids. CDR1 SGHRS and CDR2 YFSETQ come from the germline V gene. Between the trimmed V and J ends, which lost 3 bases and 4 bases, there was a span of 12 bases.

CDR3 sequence (DNA): TGTGCCAGCAGTTGGTTCAGGGGCCCAGATCAGCCCCAGCATTTT. This gives the protein CASSWFRGPDQPQHF. The V gene is TRBV27, the J gene TRBJ1-5, with D tentatively TRBD1 (6 bases). Trimming took 4 bases from V and 5 from J, leaving 15 bases between them. The CDR3 has 15 amino acids. The germline gives CDR1 MNHEY, CDR2 SMNVEV (reference sequence).

The chain is built from TRBV7-3 and TRBJ2-5, with no clear D. The CDR3 covers 13 residues. CDR1 and CDR2 (germline): SGHTA, FQGTGA. V dropped 2 bases and J dropped 2 bases, with 6 bases sitting between them. CDR3 region: CASSLHPQETQYF. The CDR3, as DNA: TGTGCCAGCAGCTTACACCCTCAAGAGACCCAGTACTTC.

The rearrangement uses TRBV2 and TRBJ2-1; 10 bases agree with TRBD2. V lost 6 bases, J lost 8 bases, and 13 bases stayed unmatched. Germline CDR1 SNHLY, CDR2 FYNNEI. This CDR3 spans 16 amino acids. CDR3 in amino acids: CASSRTASGGGDEQFF. In nucleotides, the CDR3 is TGTGCCAGCAGCCGCACCGCCAGCGGGGGGGGTGATGAGCAGTTCTTC.

The chain employs TRBV6-5 and TRBJ2-1; D gene unclear. The germline V gene has CDR1 MNHEY and CDR2 SVGAGI. V gave up 3 bases and J gave up 0 bases, with 9 bases separating them. The CDR3 loop spans 15 amino acids. CDR3 in amino acids: CASSYGFNSYNEQFF. DNA for the CDR3: TGTGCCAGCAGTTATGGGTTTAACTCCTACAATGAGCAGTTCTTC.

The chain carries TRBV27 and TRBJ2-7; D is unclear. V was shortened by 2 bases and J by 7 bases, with 18 bases between the two germline ends. In germline, CDR1 is MNHEY, CDR2 SMNVEV (reference sequence). The CDR3 totals 15 residues. CDR3 sequence: CASSLMARQLGEQYF. CDR3 in DNA: TGTGCCAGCAGTTTAATGGCGAGGCAGCTAGGAGAGCAGTACTTC.

The chain couples TRBV3-1 (or the pseudogene TRBV3-2) to TRBJ2-1, with TRBD2 identical over 9 bases. The germline gives CDR1 LGHDT, CDR2 YNNKEL (reference sequence). This CDR3 has 14 residues. The V and J ends lost 4 bases and 7 bases, in that order; junction bases with no gene match: 5. The CDR3 is CASSLSGGMNEQFF. For the CDR3, the DNA is TGTGCCAGCAGCCTTAGCGGGGGAATGAATGAGCAGTTCTTC.

The chain couples TRBV6-6 to TRBJ1-5, with D perhaps matching TRBD1 (5 bases). The CDR3 runs to 16 residues. Germline CDR1 is MNHNY and CDR2 is SVGAGI (reference sequence). The V gene lost 0 bases and the J gene lost 2 bases, with 11 bases spanning the gap. The CDR3 reads CASSYSGGDRNQPQHF. CDR3 in DNA: TGTGCCAGCAGTTACTCCGGGGGGGATCGCAATCAGCCCCAGCATTTT.

J is TRBJ2-7 and V is TRBV14; 8 nucleotides match TRBD2. The CDR3 runs 15 residues. Germline CDR1 reads SGHDN; CDR2 reads FVKESK. V gave up 4 bases and J gave up 3 bases; unmatched junction bases: 8. Written as DNA, the CDR3 is TGTGCCAGCAGCCGACAGCGGGGGTTTGTCTACGAGCAGTACTTC. Translated, it gives CASSRQRGFVYEQYF.

This rearrangement joins TRBV28 to TRBJ1-2, with 7 bases that match TRBD1. The germline V gene encodes CDR1 MDHEN and CDR2 SYDVKM. The CDR3 totals 17 residues. Germline trimming cut 5 bases from V and 2 bases from J; bases unmatched to any gene: 14. The CDR3 DNA sequence: TGTGCCAGCAGTACCTCCTTGAGGGGACAGAGAAACTATGGCTACACCTTC. Protein product: CASSTSLRGQRNYGYTF.

The V call is TRBV19, the J call TRBJ1-2, with D hard to call. The length of the CDR3 is 12 residues. V was shortened by 3 bases and J by 11 bases, with 13 bases between the two germline ends. The germline CDR1 and CDR2 sequences are LNHDA and SQIVND (reference sequence). Here the CDR3 reads CASSIQQTGYTF. The DNA of the CDR3 is TGTGCCAGTAGTATCCAACAAACGGGTTACACCTTC.

The chain joins TRBV10-3 to TRBJ1-2; D uncertain. V lost 3 bases and J 5 bases, leaving 7 bases between the germline ends. The CDR3 consists of 12 residues. Germline V gives CDR1 ENHRY, CDR2 SYGVKD. The chain's CDR3 is CAISDDDYGYTF. Here the CDR3 DNA reads TGTGCCATCAGTGATGACGATTATGGCTACACCTTC.

The chain has TRBV25-1 and TRBJ1-4; D is undetermined. Trimming took off 1 base at V and 5 bases at J, with 14 bases between the two ends. The CDR3 is made up of 16 amino acids. From germline, CDR1 is MGHDK and CDR2 SYGVNS. Written as DNA, the CDR3 is TGTGCCAGCAGTGAATTGTCGGTACCCAAAAATGAAAAACTGTTTTTT. As protein: CASSELSVPKNEKLFF.

The chain uses TRBV7-2 and TRBJ1-2; D may be TRBD1 (6 bases). V lost 5 bases and J 5 bases, leaving 18 bases between the germline ends. The CDR3 contains 15 residues. Germline CDR1 SGHTA, CDR2 FQGNSA. The CDR3 loop reads CASSTFKGGVYGYTF. The CDR3 DNA reads as TGTGCCAGCAGCACCTTTAAGGGGGGGGTTTATGGCTACACCTTC.

The chain uses TRBV5-1 and TRBJ2-1, with TRBD2 matching over 8 bases. The CDR3 runs 14 residues. CDR1 is SGHRS, CDR2 YFSETQ, per germline. V lost 4 bases to trimming and J lost 7 bases; unmatched junction nucleotides: 7. The CDR3, as DNA: TGCGCCAGCAGCAAGCCGGGGGGGCTTAATGAGCAGTTCTTC. Encoded protein: CASSKPGGLNEQFF.

The V gene is TRBV7-3, the J gene TRBJ2-1, with D unresolved. Germline V gene lookup returns CDR1 SGHTA and CDR2 FQGTGA. There are 15 residues in the CDR3. V was trimmed by 5 bases and J by 6 bases, leaving 17 bases between them. CDR3 region: CASSALGPSGNEQFF. The CDR3 nucleotides are TGTGCCAGCAGCGCCCTGGGCCCCTCCGGCAATGAGCAGTTCTTC.

This clone was observed a single time. The chain has TRBV27 and TRBJ2-7; possible D gene TRBD1, 6 bases. CDR1 is MNHEY, CDR2 SMNVEV, per germline (reference sequence). The V gene lost 5 bases and the J gene lost 0 bases, with 17 bases spanning the gap. CDR3 length: 16 residues. Here the CDR3 reads CASSALGGVSSYEQYF. CDR3 sequence (DNA): TGTGCCAGCAGTGCCCTAGGGGGTGTCAGCTCCTACGAGCAGTACTTC.

The chain combines TRBV9 with TRBJ2-2; D call uncertain. CDR1 SGDLS and CDR2 YYNGEE come from the germline V gene. With 2 bases removed from V and 6 bases from J, the gap between germline ends came to 11 bases. This CDR3 comprises 14 residues. Here the CDR3 DNA reads TGTGCCAGCAGCGTTCTGGATTTTGCCGGGGAGCTGTTTTTT. Its protein is CASSVLDFAGELFF.

V and J are TRBV7-6 and TRBJ2-1; possibly TRBD1 for D (6 bases). From germline, CDR1 is SGHVS and CDR2 FNYEAQ. The CDR3 is 17 amino acids. The ends were cut back, 5 bases at V and 0 bases at J, with 17 bases in the middle. CDR3 sequence: CASSPQGLISSYNEQFF. CDR3 sequence (DNA): TGTGCCAGCAGCCCCCAGGGGCTTATCAGCTCCTACAATGAGCAGTTCTTC.

This clone was detected only a few times. J is TRBJ1-2 and V is TRBV11-3, with D perhaps matching TRBD1 (5 bases). CDR1 SGHNT and CDR2 YENEEA come from the germline V gene. V was trimmed by 0 bases and J by 2 bases, leaving 13 bases between them. The CDR3 runs to 16 residues. DNA of the CDR3: TGTGCCAGCAGCTTAGAGGGAAGGGACGGGAACTATGGCTACACCTTC. It specifies CASSLEGRDGNYGYTF.

CDR3 residues: CASSSQWGTNEKLFF. Written as DNA, the CDR3 is TGCGCCAGCAGCTCCCAGTGGGGGACTAATGAAAAACTGTTTTTT. The V call is TRBV5-1, the J call TRBJ1-4, with D possibly TRBD1 on 5 matching bases. Germline V gene sequence: CDR1 SGHRS, CDR2 YFSETQ. The V end was cut by 3 bases, the J end by 2 bases, with 11 bases between. The CDR3 runs 15 residues.

This clone was counted a single time. V and J are TRBV7-9 and TRBJ1-4; 11 bases map to TRBD1. V trimming: 3 bases; J trimming: 6 bases; junction bases outside the gene matches: 3. The CDR3 sequence is 15 residues long. CDR1 is SEHNR, CDR2 FQNEAQ, per germline (reference sequence). The DNA of the CDR3 is TGTGCCAGCAGCTTCCGGGACAGGGGGGATGAAAAACTGTTTTTT. It is translated as CASSFRDRGDEKLFF.

Only one count was recorded for this clone. This chain connects TRBV5-1 to TRBJ1-2; 8 nucleotides agree with TRBD1. Germline V gives CDR1 SGHRS, CDR2 YFSETQ. CDR3 length equals 14 residues. The V gene end was trimmed by 0 bases and the J gene end by 6 bases; junction bases not matched to a gene: 4. CDR3 sequence (DNA): TGCGCCAGCAGCTTGGACAGGGGGGGACATGGCTACACCTTC. Its protein product is CASSLDRGGHGYTF. The full variable domain, rest sourced from reference TRBV5-1 and TRBJ1-2, is KAGVTQTPRYLIKTRGQQVTLSCSPISGHRSVSWYQQTPGQGLQFLFEYFSETQRNKGNFPGRFSGRQFSNSRSEMNVSTLELGDSALYLCASSLDRGGHGYTFGSGTRLTVV.